The 31 T cell receptor beta chains in this list originate from one sample, sequenced in a study of T cells in Graves' hyperthyroidism and ophthalmopathy. RNA transcripts were the template for amplifying TCR beta CDR3 regions. The HTBI primer set drove a first-round RT-PCR of the TCR CDR3. TCRdb ran MiXCR on the multiplex PCR reads and lists one entry per CDR3 protein. The sample holds over 650,000 distinct CDR3 sequences, 45% seen once. Sequencing was done on a sample of peripheral blood or thyroid tissue (not recorded which). The receptors were gathered from an adult man with Graves' disease, either hyperthyroidism or ophthalmopathy (not recorded which).

The chain combines TRBV2 with TRBJ1-6, with TRBD1 matching over 8 bases. With 6 bases clipped from V and 5 bases from J, the junction kept 6 bases outside the gene matches. This CDR3 is 15 amino acids long. Germline values: CDR1 SNHLY, CDR2 FYNNEI. CDR3 protein: CASRRDRQHNSPLHF. The CDR3 DNA sequence: TGTGCCAGCAGGCGGGACAGGCAACATAATTCACCCCTCCACTTT. Full variable domain (outside the CDR3, taken from reference TRBV2 and TRBJ1-6): EPEVTQTPSHQVTQMGQEVILRCVPISNHLYFYWYRQILGQKVEFLVSFYNNEISEKSEIFDDQFSVERPDGSNFTLKIRSTKLEDSAMYFCASRRDRQHNSPLHFGNGTRLTVT.

The chain couples TRBV20-1 to TRBJ2-5; the match to TRBD2 covers 8 bases. Looked up from germline, CDR1 is DFQATT and CDR2 is SNEGSKA (reference sequence). V trimming: 0 bases; J trimming: 7 bases; junction bases outside the gene matches: 10. The CDR3 has 15 residues. As DNA, the CDR3 is TGCAGTGCTAGAGAACGCGGGACTAGAAAGGGGACCCAGTACTTC. This gives the protein CSARERGTRKGTQYF.

The chain couples TRBV20-1 to TRBJ1-4; the D gene is possibly TRBD1 (5 bases). Trimming stripped 4 bases from V and 0 bases from J, with 12 bases between. The germline gives CDR1 DFQATT, CDR2 SNEGSKA (reference sequence). The CDR3 runs to 15 residues. CDR3 in amino acids: CSATRGASTNEKLFF. The CDR3 DNA follows: TGCAGTGCTACTAGGGGCGCCTCAACTAATGAAAAACTGTTTTTT.

The CDR3 reads CASSLDFGGRTEAFF. CDR3 sequence (DNA): TGTGCCAGCAGCTTAGATTTCGGGGGGCGGACTGAAGCTTTCTTT. The gene calls are TRBV7-9 and TRBJ1-1, with a weak D call TRBD1 (6 bases). Germline CDR1 and CDR2: SEHNR and FQNEAQ (reference sequence). The CDR3 sequence is 15 residues long. The V end was cut by 1 base, the J end by 5 bases, with 14 bases between. The full variable domain, rest sourced from reference TRBV7-9 and TRBJ1-1, is DTGVSQNPRHKITKRGQNVTFRCDPISEHNRLYWYRQTLGQGPEFLTYFQNEAQLEKSRLLSDRFSAERPKGSFSTLEIQRTEQGDSAMYLCASSLDFGGRTEAFFGQGTRLTVV.

This chain links TRBV6-2 or TRBV6-3 with TRBJ2-7; TRBD1 aligns across 7 bases. J gave up 5 bases and V 5 bases, and 21 bases lay outside the gene matches. This CDR3 contains 18 residues. Looked up from germline, CDR1 is MNHEY and CDR2 is SVGEGT. CDR3: CASSEDGLTGRSRNEQYF. CDR3 DNA: TGTGCCAGCAGTGAAGACGGGCTGACAGGGCGAAGTAGAAACGAGCAGTACTTC.

In its sample, this clonotype was seen many times. The CDR3 loop is CASSVNRDSHSPLHF. The CDR3 DNA reads as TGTGCCAGCAGCGTGAACCGGGACAGTCATTCACCCCTCCACTTT. The chain couples TRBV9 to TRBJ1-6; 7 positions match TRBD1. The germline gives CDR1 SGDLS, CDR2 YYNGEE. V lost 2 bases and J lost 8; bases outside the gene matches: 7. CDR3 length: 15 residues.

This rearrangement joins TRBV9 to TRBJ1-2, with D perhaps TRBD1 (6 bases). The V end was cut by 7 bases, the J end by 0 bases, with 13 bases between. CDR1 is SGDLS, CDR2 YYNGEE, per germline. The CDR3 runs to 14 residues. The CDR3 reads CASRGQTSNYGYTF. As DNA, the CDR3 is TGTGCCAGCCGAGGACAGACATCTAACTATGGCTACACCTTC.

This chain joins TRBV12-3 or TRBV12-4 and TRBJ2-2, with D unresolved. The CDR3 sequence is 12 residues long. V was pared by 7 bases and J by 6 bases, with 9 bases between. CDR3 bases: TGTGCCAGCACCCCTTGGGCCGGGGAGCTGTTTTTT. This sequence encodes CASTPWAGELFF.

The chain combines TRBV12-3 or TRBV12-4 with TRBJ1-5; D is unresolved. V dropped 5 bases and J dropped 10 bases, with 12 bases sitting between them. The CDR3 length is 12 residues. CDR3 residues: CASSRAPAPQHF. DNA of the CDR3: TGTGCCAGCAGTCGCGCCCCCGCTCCCCAGCATTTT.

This clonotype was counted many times. V is TRBV7-9 and J is TRBJ1-1; a possible D gene is TRBD1 (6 bases). Per germline, CDR1 SEHNR and CDR2 FQNEAQ (reference sequence). CDR3 length: 15 residues. The V gene lost 7 bases and the J gene lost 4 bases, with 19 bases spanning the gap. As DNA, the CDR3 is TGTGCCAGCACACCGTTGGCAGGGGAGGGCACTGAAGCTTTCTTT. As protein: CASTPLAGEGTEAFF. The variable domain in full, completed from reference TRBV7-9 and TRBJ1-1, reads DTGVSQNPRHKITKRGQNVTFRCDPISEHNRLYWYRQTLGQGPEFLTYFQNEAQLEKSRLLSDRFSAERPKGSFSTLEIQRTEQGDSAMYLCASTPLAGEGTEAFFGQGTRLTVV.

The chain is built from TRBV15 and TRBJ1-5; D call uncertain. The CDR3 has 16 residues. The germline V gene encodes CDR1 LNHNV and CDR2 YYDKDF (reference sequence). The ends were cut back, 0 bases at V and 9 bases at J, with 18 bases in the middle. The CDR3 sequence is CATSRDLGVRVPPQHF. The CDR3 DNA sequence: TGTGCCACCAGCAGAGATCTCGGGGTTAGGGTTCCGCCCCAGCATTTT.

The rearrangement links TRBV10-3 to TRBJ1-1; possibly TRBD1 for D (6 bases). The CDR3 is 15 amino acids. CDR1 and CDR2 from the germline V gene are ENHRY and SYGVKD. V was clipped by 3 bases and J by 7 bases, with 18 bases between them. The CDR3 spells CAISERGADIIEAFF. DNA of the CDR3: TGTGCCATCAGTGAACGGGGGGCCGATATAATTGAAGCTTTCTTT.

This sequence joins TRBV15 and TRBJ1-6; 7 bases map to TRBD1. The CDR3 spans 14 residues. CDR1 and CDR2 (germline): LNHNV, YYDKDF (reference sequence). With 3 bases clipped from V and 9 bases from J, the junction kept 5 bases outside the gene matches. CDR3 amino acids: CATSSRDSGSPLHF. The CDR3 DNA is TGTGCCACCAGCAGCCGGGACAGTGGTTCACCCCTCCACTTT.

Remarks on this clonotype: The junction does not match germline at one end; this may be a read error. The chain has TRBV10-2 and TRBJ1-6; D unresolved. Germline V gene sequence: CDR1 WSHSY, CDR2 SAAADI. This CDR3 is built from 13 residues. The CDR3 is CASSQDWNSPLHF. Here the CDR3 DNA reads TGTGCCAGCAGCCAAGATTGGAATTCACCCCTCCACTTT.

The rearrangement uses TRBV19 and TRBJ1-5; 10 bases agree with TRBD1. The junction had 11 bases not matched to a gene; V was cut back by 5 bases and J by 4 bases. The CDR3 covers 17 residues. From germline, CDR1 is LNHDA and CDR2 SQIVND (reference sequence). CDR3 coding DNA: TGTGCCAGTAGTGCAATGGACAGGGGGGGACGGAATCAGCCCCAGCATTTT. It is translated as CASSAMDRGGRNQPQHF.

V usage is TRBV10-3 and J usage is TRBJ1-5, with D perhaps TRBD1 (6 bases). The ends were cut back, 4 bases at V and 2 bases at J, with 18 bases in the middle. Germline V gene lookup returns CDR1 ENHRY and CDR2 SYGVKD. The length of the CDR3 is 17 residues. CDR3 in amino acids: CAISASTGIWGNQPQHF. CDR3 bases: TGTGCCATCAGTGCGTCCACAGGGATATGGGGCAATCAGCCCCAGCATTTT.

As regards this clonotype: Since a much larger clone is just one base distant, this may be a read error. The chain links TRBV10-3 to TRBJ1-1, with D maybe TRBD1 (5 bases). V shed 3 bases and J shed 8 bases, with 13 bases lying between them. The CDR3 has 13 amino acids. Germline assignment: CDR1 ENHRY and CDR2 SYGVKD. CDR3 coding DNA: TGTGCCATCAGTGAAGCGTTCAGGGACGAAGCTTTCTTT. Translating gives CAISEAFRDEAFF.

This clonotype was seen a few times. The chain couples TRBV19 to TRBJ1-4, with no clear D. Germline lookup yields CDR1 LNHDA and CDR2 SQIVND (reference sequence). The CDR3 runs to 14 residues. With 7 bases removed from V and 5 bases from J, the gap between germline ends came to 14 bases. The CDR3 bases are TGTGCCAGTAAAAAGCCGGGGAGAAATGAAAAACTGTTTTTT. It yields the protein CASKKPGRNEKLFF.

The gene calls are TRBV6-6 and TRBJ1-2; D unclear. This CDR3 region has 14 residues. Trimming took off 5 bases at V and 4 bases at J, with 14 bases between the two ends. The V gene's germline CDR1 is MNHNY and CDR2 SVGAGI (reference sequence). CDR3: CASSEWPSGYGYTF. Written as DNA, the CDR3 is TGTGCCAGCAGTGAATGGCCGTCGGGCTATGGCTACACCTTC.

The chain combines TRBV24-1 with TRBJ2-7, with D maybe TRBD1 (6 bases). V lost 6 bases, J lost 5 bases, and 7 bases lay in between. The CDR3 runs to 11 residues. Germline V gives CDR1 KGHDR, CDR2 SFDVKD. CDR3 region: CATSSGDEQYF. In DNA, the CDR3 is TGTGCCACCAGTTCAGGGGACGAGCAGTACTTC.

The table lists this clonotype with many counts. The genes are TRBV29-1 and TRBJ2-7; possibly TRBD2 for D (5 bases). The CDR3 is made up of 13 amino acids. CDR1 SQVTM and CDR2 ANQGSEA come from the germline V gene. V dropped 6 bases and J dropped 2 bases, with 14 bases sitting between them. CDR3 sequence (DNA): TGCAGCGTGAGCGGACTGTCGACCTACGAGCAGTACTTC. Its translation: CSVSGLSTYEQYF.

A word on this clonotype: Possible read error: a much larger clone is one base away. CDR3 amino acids: CASNPDGISEQYF. CDR3 nucleotide sequence: TGCGCCAGCAACCCGGATGGGATATCGGAGCAGTACTTC. The chain joins TRBV10-2 to TRBJ2-7; D gene uncertain. Trimming pared 7 bases from V and 7 bases from J, leaving 17 bases between. Germline CDR1 and CDR2: WSHSY and SAAADI. The length of the CDR3 is 13 residues.

Concerning this clonotype itself: A single base separates this from a much larger clone, so it may be a read error. The rearrangement links TRBV7-6 to TRBJ1-4; TRBD1 aligns across 7 bases. V lost 8 bases and J lost 11; bases outside the gene matches: 17. CDR3 length: 15 residues. Looked up from germline, CDR1 is SGHVS and CDR2 is FNYEAQ. CDR3 sequence: CASGSSTGPAGKLFF. CDR3 nucleotides: TGTGCCAGCGGCTCCTCGACAGGGCCCGCCGGGAAACTGTTTTTT.

The chain recombines TRBV5-1 with TRBJ2-7; no clear D gene. Per germline, CDR1 SGHRS and CDR2 YFSETQ. Trimming removed 4 bases from V and 9 bases from J, with 20 bases in between. The CDR3 is 14 residues long. CDR3 residues: CASSEVGLQKGQYF. CDR3 DNA: TGCGCCAGCAGCGAGGTGGGCCTACAAAAAGGGCAGTACTTC.

This sequence joins TRBV20-1 and TRBJ1-6, with no clear D. V was trimmed by 1 base and J by 9 bases, leaving 10 bases between them. The CDR3 is 13 amino acids. CDR1 and CDR2 (germline): DFQATT, SNEGSKA (reference sequence). CDR3 in DNA: TGCAGTGCTAGAGTGCAGGTATCTTCACCCCTCCACTTT. Translation: CSARVQVSSPLHF.

V gene TRBV7-9 combines with J gene TRBJ1-4; 7 bases are shared with TRBD1. The CDR3 loop spans 13 amino acids. Looked up from germline, CDR1 is SEHNR and CDR2 is FQNEAQ (reference sequence). J was trimmed by 6 bases and V by 5 bases; bases with no gene match: 3. This CDR3 is CASSTTGDEKLFF. CDR3 in DNA: TGTGCCAGCAGCACCACAGGGGATGAAAAACTGTTTTTT.

The chain has TRBV29-1 and TRBJ2-5; 11 positions match TRBD2. Germline V CDR1 and CDR2: SQVTM, ANQGSEA. The V gene end was trimmed by 4 bases and the J gene end by 1 base; junction bases not matched to a gene: 11. This CDR3 spans 17 amino acids. The CDR3 sequence: CSVGGTLAGGLQETQYF. DNA for the CDR3: TGCAGCGTTGGGGGTACCCTAGCGGGGGGCCTCCAAGAGACCCAGTACTTC.

Many counts were recorded for this clonotype. The rearrangement joins TRBV29-1 to TRBJ1-1, with 9 bases matching TRBD1. Germline V lookup: CDR1 SQVTM, CDR2 ANQGSEA. The V segment lost 6 bases and the J segment 11 bases; nucleotides outside the gene matches: 7. The CDR3 length is 11 residues. The CDR3 loop reads CSVRQGGYAFF. The CDR3, as DNA: TGCAGCGTCCGACAGGGGGGGTATGCTTTCTTT. Drawing the rest from reference TRBV29-1 and TRBJ1-1, the complete variable domain is SAVISQKPSRDICQRGTSLTIQCQVDSQVTMMFWYRQQPGQSLTLIATANQGSEATYESGFVIDKFPISRPNLTFSTLTVSNMSPEDSSIYLCSVRQGGYAFFGQGTRLTVV.

The chain employs TRBV7-2 and TRBJ1-1; D possibly corresponds to TRBD1 (5 bases). The CDR3 has 15 residues. In germline, CDR1 is SGHTA, CDR2 FQGNSA. Between the trimmed V and J ends, which lost 3 bases and 6 bases, there was a span of 17 bases. CDR3 in amino acids: CASSLLSAGRPEAFF. The DNA for the CDR3 is TGTGCCAGCAGCTTGCTATCCGCAGGGCGACCTGAAGCTTTCTTT.

The chain is built from TRBV25-1 and TRBJ2-7, with 10 nucleotides matching TRBD2. Germline values: CDR1 MGHDK, CDR2 SYGVNS. The CDR3 loop spans 13 amino acids. J lost 5 bases, V lost 8 bases, and 6 bases had no gene match. CDR3 protein: CASWLAGADEQYF. The DNA of the CDR3 is TGTGCCAGCTGGCTAGCGGGAGCGGACGAGCAGTACTTC.

On this clonotype itself: This clone may be a read error of a much larger clone one base away. This chain joins TRBV12-3 or TRBV12-4 and TRBJ2-5, with D maybe TRBD2 (6 bases). There are 14 residues in the CDR3. Between the trimmed V and J ends, which lost 4 bases and 5 bases, there was a span of 14 bases. CDR3: CASSSFGGTETQYF. Here the CDR3 DNA reads TGTGCCAGCAGTTCCTTCGGGGGAACGGAGACCCAGTACTTC.